The entry that follows covers one T cell receptor beta chain sequence. What it recognizes is unknown. The sample is drawn from a study of cytomegalovirus exposure and HLA in healthy donors. General study points: Some V segments, TRBV6-2 and TRBV6-3 among them, were indistinguishable and were therefore excluded. TCR beta V- and J-gene trimming was later associated with a missense DCLRE1C variant.

The PCR had 60 Vbeta and 13 Jbeta primers. This table comes from immunoSEQ multiplex PCR, and its TCRdb copy is limited to in-frame clones, with some not included. The profile covers fewer than 200,000 clones, with more than 65% appearing a single time and roughly 3.1% taken by the ten largest. V was shortened by 4 bases and J by 4 bases, with 10 bases between the two germline ends. The length of the CDR3 is 12 residues. CDR1 and CDR2 from the germline V gene are SQVTM and ANQGSEA. The receptor was derived from a man aged 40-55 years in good health and CMV-seropositive. The V call is TRBV29-1, the J call TRBJ1-1, with a weak D call TRBD1 (6 bases). The source material was PBMCs. Written as DNA, the CDR3 is TGCAGCGTTGGAAGAGGGGGCACTGAAGCTTTCTTT. Translating gives CSVGRGGTEAFF. The full variable domain, completed using reference TRBV29-1 and TRBJ1-1, is SAVISQKPSRDICQRGTSLTIQCQVDSQVTMMFWYRQQPGQSLTLIATANQGSEATYESGFVIDKFPISRPNLTFSTLTVSNMSPEDSSIYLCSVGRGGTEAFFGQGTRLTVV.